This entry describes one TCR beta chain. Antigen unknown. The data originate from a study of cytomegalovirus exposure and HLA in healthy donors. On the study more broadly: Caucasian-associated ancestry cluster membership applied to about four fifths of 398 genotyped donors.

CDR1 MRHNA and CDR2 SNTAGT come from the germline V gene. J gave up 4 bases and V 3 bases, and 0 bases lay outside the gene matches. This CDR3 spans 13 amino acids. The PCR employed 60 Vbeta primers together with 13 Jbeta primers. Generated by immunoSEQ multiplex PCR, the TCRdb table keeps only in-frame clones and is missing some. The sample lists about 180,000 clones, 65% to 85% occurring once. Study-level points and caveats: For TCR beta chains, V- and J-gene trimming was later linked to a missense DCLRE1C variant. Solely CMV serostatus was available to characterize immune exposure.

This TCR derives from a girl aged 5-17 years in good health and CMV-seropositive. The chain couples TRBV6-4 to TRBJ1-2; 9 bases agree with TRBD1. Sample: PBMCs. The CDR3 DNA reads TGTGCCAGCAGTGAGGACAGGGGCTATGGCTACACCTTC. This translates into CASSEDRGYGYTF.